These 10 T cell receptor beta chains were sequenced from one sample in a study of cytomegalovirus exposure and HLA in healthy donors. The PCR contained 60 Vbeta and 13 Jbeta primers. The repertoire was sequenced with immunoSEQ multiplex PCR; TCRdb's copy has only in-frame clones and lacks some. The top ten hold less than 3.5% of the sample, which has some 130,000 clones, 84% seen once. Specimen: PBMCs. The receptors shown here come from a man aged 50 or older in good health and CMV-seronegative.

The chain employs TRBV2 and TRBJ1-2; D perhaps matches TRBD1 (6 bases). With 6 bases removed from V and 4 bases from J, the gap between germline ends came to 15 bases. The CDR3 runs to 14 residues. Germline assignment: CDR1 SNHLY and CDR2 FYNNEI. This chain's CDR3 is CASRMGGLRYGYTF. In DNA form, the CDR3 reads TGTGCCAGCAGGATGGGGGGGCTGCGCTATGGCTACACCTTC.

The V call is TRBV30, the J call TRBJ1-3; D gene ambiguous. Looked up from germline, CDR1 is GTSNPN and CDR2 is SVGIG (reference sequence). The CDR3 length is 12 residues. Trimming removed 2 bases from V and 3 bases from J, with 5 bases in between. CDR3 protein: CAWSSVGNTIYF. CDR3 DNA sequence: TGTGCCTGGAGTTCAGTTGGAAACACCATATATTTT.

V is TRBV19 and J is TRBJ1-5, with TRBD1 as a possible D gene (5 bases). Per the germline V gene, CDR1 is LNHDA and CDR2 is SQIVND (reference sequence). This CDR3 spans 15 amino acids. V lost 6 bases to trimming and J lost 4 bases, with 16 bases between them. The CDR3 DNA follows: TGTGCCAGTAGCCCCCCAGGGATTCTTAATCAGCCCCAGCATTTT. The encoded protein is CASSPPGILNQPQHF.

This clone was picked up a small number of times. The genes are TRBV7-9 and TRBJ2-1; D is perhaps TRBD1 (5 bases). V dropped 3 bases and J dropped 8 bases, with 14 bases sitting between them. Germline V gives CDR1 SEHNR, CDR2 FQNEAQ (reference sequence). The CDR3 has 14 residues. CDR3 DNA: TGTGCCAGCAGCTTTGTGACAGTGTCTGATGAGCAGTTCTTC. Encoded protein: CASSFVTVSDEQFF.

Here the CDR3 reads CASSPGQGAQPQHF. CDR3 nucleotides: TGTGCCAGCTCACCAGGACAGGGAGCTCAGCCCCAGCATTTT. The genes are TRBV18 and TRBJ1-5, with TRBD1 identical over 8 bases. V trimming: 2 bases; J trimming: 6 bases; junction bases outside the gene matches: 3. CDR1 is KGHSH, CDR2 LQKENI, per germline. This CDR3 has 14 residues.

This sequence joins TRBV6-1 and TRBJ2-2; D call uncertain. V shed 2 bases and J shed 1 base, with 8 bases lying between them. In germline, CDR1 is MNHNS, CDR2 SASEGT. CDR3 size: 15 residues. The CDR3 sequence: CASSEQVLNTGELFF. In DNA, the CDR3 is TGTGCCAGCAGTGAACAGGTTCTGAACACCGGGGAGCTGTTTTTT.

This chain joins TRBV7-8 and TRBJ1-1; D is possibly TRBD1 (5 bases). The V end was cut by 1 base, the J end by 3 bases, with 12 bases between. Germline values: CDR1 SGHVS, CDR2 FQNEAQ. The CDR3 runs 15 residues. CDR3 amino acids: CASSLEGPSDTEAFF. In nucleotides, the CDR3 is TGTGCCAGCAGCTTAGAGGGGCCCAGTGACACTGAAGCTTTCTTT.

J is TRBJ2-3 and V is TRBV29-1; perhaps TRBD2 as D (7 bases). The V end lost 3 bases, the J end lost 1 base, and 14 bases lay between the germline ends. CDR1 is SQVTM and CDR2 is ANQGSEA in the germline V gene. This CDR3 comprises 15 residues. The CDR3 region is CSVDFGGPGTDTQYF. CDR3 nucleotide sequence: TGCAGCGTTGATTTCGGGGGGCCTGGCACAGATACGCAGTATTTT.

This clone was seen a handful of times. The V call is TRBV5-1, the J call TRBJ2-1, with D tentatively TRBD2 (6 bases). V shed 3 bases and J shed 4 bases, with 11 bases lying between them. CDR1 and CDR2 from the germline V gene are SGHRS and YFSETQ. The CDR3 consists of 14 residues. The CDR3 sequence: CASSSSGAYNEQFF. DNA for the CDR3: TGCGCCAGCAGCTCCTCGGGAGCGTACAATGAGCAGTTCTTC.

The chain joins TRBV6-5 to TRBJ2-5; 9 bases are a match to TRBD1. V dropped 5 bases and J dropped 5; count of bases not matched to a gene: 6. From germline, CDR1 is MNHEY and CDR2 SVGAGI. The CDR3 is 14 amino acids. The DNA of the CDR3 is TGTGCCAGCAGTCTCCTAACAGGGGGCGAGACCCAGTACTTC. It codes for CASSLLTGGETQYF.